Below, one T cell receptor (beta chain) is given with its context. In its sample, this clone was seen a few times. Its antigen is currently not known. Base-call qualities are not available, and no considerably larger clone is one nucleotide away. Libraries came from the immunoSEQ multiplex PCR assay. TCRdb retrieved this table from immuneACCESS and kept in-frame rearrangements only. Not all clones are present; in checked studies, unresolved V genes account for under half, and no reason is known for the remainder. The sample table lists around 52,000 clones, 81% of them with a count of one. The leading ten clones occupy over 7.5% of the sample. This sample was included in a study of PD-1 blockade in mismatch repair-deficient tumors (dated by TCRdb to about 2017). About the full investigation: Between late 2013 and 2016, more than 75 consecutive patients with 12 mismatch repair-deficient cancer types, all previously treated and progressing, were enrolled in the trial. Deep sequencing of TCR CDR3 regions was used to track tumor-associated T cell clones in peripheral blood of patients responding to PD-1 blockade. Overall study results and their limits: Clones residing in the tumor, which were often undetectable in blood before treatment, expanded quickly after pembrolizumab and then contracted, generally before radiologic responses.

The germline V and J ends show losses of 10 bases and 0 bases respectively, and no gene match explains 2 bases of the junction. Spanning cysteine to phenylalanine, the CDR3 consists of 13 amino acids. The read is trimmed to its CDR3 DNA, 39 bases read in frame from base 1. The germline V gene supplies CDR1 ENHRY and CDR2 SYGVKD. Mismatch repair deficiency in every enrolled patient was established by polymerase chain reaction or immunohistochemistry. TCR sequencing was performed for a few patients who responded to pembrolizumab therapy. The phase II trial prospectively evaluated PD-1 blockade with pembrolizumab in advanced mismatch repair-deficient cancers, independent of tissue of origin. Serial peripheral blood T cell samples were collected before and at multiple times after starting PD-1 blockade. The timing of each blood sample was reported as weeks after the first dose of pembrolizumab.

This sample comprised peripheral blood, obtained 20 weeks after starting pembrolizumab. This chain is built from TRBV10-3 and TRBJ1-5; 8 bases in the middle match TRBD1. This clonotype was sampled from an adult with mismatch repair-deficient cancer. In nucleotides, the sequence is TGTGCCACGACAGGGGATAGCAATCAGCCCCAGCATTTT. This yields the protein CATTGDSNQPQHF.